The rows below give T cell receptor beta chains drawn from one sample of a study of blood T cell repertoires in COVID-19. The assay was immunoSEQ multiplex PCR, and TCRdb's table has in-frame clones only and misses some. This table has around 180,000 clones, 89% appearing once. The sequenced sample consisted of PBMCs or T cells enriched from blood (not recorded which). These receptors were collected from a middle-aged woman with acute COVID-19. CDR3s include the opening cysteine and the closing phenylalanine or tryptophan. D genes are given only for firm matches. Clone size appears in some rows only: once, few, many, or a class for an expanded clone.

d_gene,abundance,j_gene,v_gene,CDR3nt,CDR3aa
TRBD2,once,TRBJ2-3,TRBV7-8,TGTGCCAGCAGCCTACCGACTAGCGGGAGAACAGATACGCAGTATTTT,CASSLPTSGRTDTQYF
-,-,TRBJ1-3,TRBV5-1,TGCGCCAGCAGCTTGTCGGGGTCCGCCTCTGGAAACACCATATATTTT,CASSLSGSASGNTIYF
TRBD2,-,TRBJ2-3,TRBV7-3,TGTGCCAGCGGAGCGGGGGGGGGCACAGATACGCAGTATTTT,CASGAGGGTDTQYF
TRBD1,once,TRBJ2-5,TRBV2,TGTGCCAGCAGGACAGGGGAGACCCAGTACTTC,CASRTGETQYF
-,-,TRBJ2-3,TRBV9,TGTGCCAGCAGCGTATGGGCCACAGATACGCAGTATTTT,CASSVWATDTQYF
TRBD2,-,TRBJ2-5,TRBV30,TGTGCCTGGAGTGGGGGGGGACAAGAGACCCAGTACTTC,CAWSGGGQETQYF
TRBD2,-,TRBJ2-3,TRBV4-2,TGTGCCAGCAGCCAAGATGCACTAGCGGCACCCCCTAGCACAGATACGCAGTATTTT,CASSQDALAAPPSTDTQYF
-,once,TRBJ2-3,TRBV28,TGTGCCAGCAGCCCCCTCGGTCGAGAAAGCACAGATACGCAGTATTTT,CASSPLGRESTDTQYF
TRBD1,few,TRBJ1-3,TRBV11-2,TGTGCCAGCAGCTCCGGACAGGGGGCTGTTGGAAACACCATATATTTT,CASSSGQGAVGNTIYF
TRBD1,-,TRBJ1-4,TRBV28,TGTGCCAGCAAGACAGGGCACGAAAAACTGTTTTTT,CASKTGHEKLFF
TRBD1,-,TRBJ1-1,TRBV25-1,TGTGCCAGCAGTGGGAAGTCAGGGGGGATTAACACTGAAGCTTTCTTT,CASSGKSGGINTEAFF
-,-,TRBJ2-5,TRBV1,TGCACCAGCAGCCAAGATCAATGGGGGGTTCTAGCGGGGGCCCTAACCCAAGAGACCCAGTACTTC,CTSSQDQWGVLAGALTQETQYF
-,-,TRBJ2-3,TRBV29-1,TGCAGCGTTTCAGGGGGGCTAAGCACAGATACGCAGTATTTT,CSVSGGLSTDTQYF
TRBD1,-,TRBJ1-2,TRBV2,TGTGCCAGCAGGGCCAGGGGGCGCGGCTATGGCTACACCTTC,CASRARGRGYGYTF
TRBD2,-,TRBJ2-1,TRBV6-1,TGTGCCAGCAGTGCCACGGGACTAGCGGGGGGGCTCAATGAGCAGTTCTTC,CASSATGLAGGLNEQFF
TRBD1,-,TRBJ1-1,TRBV6-5,TGTGCCAGCAGTTACTCGAGGGGGCGAGGGACTGAAGCTTTCTTT,CASSYSRGRGTEAFF
TRBD1,-,TRBJ1-1,TRBV6-5,TGTGCCAGCAGGGGGACAGGTTCGAACACTGAAGCTTTCTTT,CASRGTGSNTEAFF
-,-,TRBJ1-2,TRBV27,TGTGCCAGCAGTATACAGCCCCTTAACTATGGCTACACCTTC,CASSIQPLNYGYTF
TRBD2,-,TRBJ2-7,TRBV18,TGTGCCAGCTCACTGCGAGGAGCGGGGAACTACGAGCAGTACTTC,CASSLRGAGNYEQYF
TRBD2,-,TRBJ2-3,TRBV15,TGTGCCACCAGCGGAAGCGGGAGGGAATCAATTTCAGATACGCAGTATTTT,CATSGSGRESISDTQYF
TRBD1,-,TRBJ2-7,TRBV4-3,TGCGCCAGCAGCCAAGAGTCTGGGACAGGGCACGAGCAGTACTTC,CASSQESGTGHEQYF
TRBD1,-,TRBJ1-2,TRBV5-5,TGTGCCAGCAGCTTAGGTCCCGACACAGGGGGCACCTATGGCTACACCTTC,CASSLGPDTGGTYGYTF